This TCR beta chain was recovered during a study of T cells after yellow fever vaccination. Study findings and constraints: Clonotype sharing between CD4 and CD8 compartments was small. The secondary response showed a weaker magnitude and a faster peak, day 5 versus 15. Most clones from primary vaccination resurfaced after the booster (approximately 97% CD4, about 91% CD8).

In its sample, this clonotype was seen many times. Its antigen is not identified. There are 14 residues in the CDR3. Germline V CDR1 and CDR2: SNHLY, FYNNEI. Trimming removed 7 bases from V and 4 bases from J, with 13 bases in between. As TCR cDNA was made by 5'RACE template switching, a universal primer site and UMIs were added. TCRdb fed the 5' RACE reads into MiXCR, producing one record per CDR3 protein. The table has 310,000 or so distinct CDR3 sequences, roughly 7% seen once. The sequencing used PBMCs, collected more than 40 days after the first yellow fever vaccination. V usage is TRBV2 and J usage is TRBJ2-2; D is unresolved. The origin of this receptor is a man between 18 and 35 years old who received the YFV17D yellow fever vaccine. The CDR3 loop is CASTPGRGTGELFF. The DNA of the CDR3 is TGTGCCAGCACCCCCGGGCGCGGCACCGGGGAGCTGTTTTTT.